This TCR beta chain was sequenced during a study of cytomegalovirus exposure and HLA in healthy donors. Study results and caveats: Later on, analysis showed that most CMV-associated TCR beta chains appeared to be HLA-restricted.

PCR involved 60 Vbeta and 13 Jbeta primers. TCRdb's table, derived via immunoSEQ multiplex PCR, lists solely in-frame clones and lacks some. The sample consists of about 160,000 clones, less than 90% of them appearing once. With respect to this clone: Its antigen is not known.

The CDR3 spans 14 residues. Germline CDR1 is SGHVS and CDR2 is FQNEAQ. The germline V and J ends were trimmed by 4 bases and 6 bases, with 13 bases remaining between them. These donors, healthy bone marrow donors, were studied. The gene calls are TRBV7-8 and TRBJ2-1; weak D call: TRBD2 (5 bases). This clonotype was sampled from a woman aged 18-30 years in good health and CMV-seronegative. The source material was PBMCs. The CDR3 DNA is TGTGCCAGCAGCTCGGGATTCCAACCCAATGAGCAGTTCTTC. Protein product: CASSSGFQPNEQFF.